This is a list of T cell receptor beta chains from one sample in a study of OX40 agonist ivuxolimab in advanced cancers. Profiled with immunoSEQ multiplex PCR; TCRdb holds only in-frame clones, not every one. The sample has tens of thousands of clones, roughly three quarters seen once. This specimen consisted of CD4+ or CD8+ T cells sorted from blood, obtained in a trial of the OX40 agonist ivuxolimab. The receptors were sampled from an adult with an advanced solid tumor such as melanoma, head and neck, liver or kidney cancer. Each CDR3 is given with its conserved first and last residue. A D gene is named only where the DNA matches it firmly. Some rows mark clone size as missing; the rest say once, few, many or name a class of expanded clone.

TRBD1	.	TRBV28	TRBJ2-3	TGTGCCAGCAGTTCGGGGACAGGGACAGATACGCAGTATTTT	CASSSGTGTDTQYF
.	.	TRBV6-1	TRBJ2-1	TGTGCCAGCAGTCCCCGAACGGTCTCCTACAATGAGCAGTTCTTC	CASSPRTVSYNEQFF
.	.	TRBV18	TRBJ2-1	TGTGCCAGCTCACCACCGGGGTTCTCCTACAATGAGCAGTTCTTC	CASSPPGFSYNEQFF
TRBD2	.	TRBV2	TRBJ2-7	TGTGCCAGCTCACTCCGAGGAGCGGGAGGGCCTTACGAGCAGTACTTC	CASSLRGAGGPYEQYF
.	few	TRBV5-6	TRBJ2-3	TGTGCCAGCAGCTTAAACGTATGGTCCGGCACAGATACGCAGTATTTT	CASSLNVWSGTDTQYF
TRBD2	.	TRBV19	TRBJ2-1	TGTGCCAGTAGTAGGCCTAGCGGGACCTACAATGAGCAGTTCTTC	CASSRPSGTYNEQFF
.	.	TRBV19	TRBJ2-3	TGTGCCAGTAGTTCTGGCCGGGGCAGCCTAAGCACAGATACGCAGTATTTT	CASSSGRGSLSTDTQYF
.	few	TRBV10-2	TRBJ1-5	TGCGCCAGCAGTGATAGTCGGGGGGCCGATAGCAATCAGCCCCAGCATTTT	CASSDSRGADSNQPQHF
.	.	TRBV7-6	TRBJ1-3	TGTGCCAGCAGCTTAAGAGGGGTCGGAAACACCATATATTTT	CASSLRGVGNTIYF
.	few	TRBV6-1	TRBJ1-1	TGTGCCAGCAGCCTTAGGGCGAACACTGAAGCTTTCTTT	CASSLRANTEAFF
.	.	TRBV5-5	TRBJ1-1	TGTGCCAGCAGCAGCGACAGATATGAAGCTTTCTTT	CASSSDRYEAFF
.	.	TRBV28	TRBJ1-2	TGTGCCAGCAGATCCGATGGCTACACCTTC	CASRSDGYTF
.	.	TRBV27	TRBJ2-7	TGTGCCAGCAGCGCTGGACAGCAGTCCCAGCCCTACGAGCAGTACTTC	CASSAGQQSQPYEQYF
.	few	TRBV7-9	TRBJ1-5	TGTGCCAGCAGCTCCATCCGGGGCAATCAGCCCCAGCATTTT	CASSSIRGNQPQHF
.	.	TRBV6-5	TRBJ1-3	TGTGCCAGCAGTGAAGCGCAAGGAAACACCATATATTTT	CASSEAQGNTIYF
TRBD2	.	TRBV10-1	TRBJ2-5	TGCGCCAGCAGTGGAAATAGCGGGCTACAAGAGACCCAGTACTTC	CASSGNSGLQETQYF
.	.	TRBV7-8	TRBJ2-3	TGTGCCAGCAGCCCCGAGGGGCCGGGGCACACAGATACGCAGTATTTT	CASSPEGPGHTDTQYF
.	.	TRBV28	TRBJ2-1	TGTGCCAGCAAGGTTGGGGGAGGTCTTCACAATGAGCAGTTCTTC	CASKVGGGLHNEQFF
.	.	TRBV5-1	TRBJ2-3	TGCGCCAGCAGCTTTGACACAGATACGCAGTATTTT	CASSFDTDTQYF
TRBD2	few	TRBV14	TRBJ2-1	TGTGCCAGCAGCCCGAGCCTGGGACTAGCAGTCACCATCTACAATGAGCAGTTCTTC	CASSPSLGLAVTIYNEQFF
TRBD1	.	TRBV7-3	TRBJ2-1	TGTGCCAGCAGCTTGACAGGGCGGGACAATGAGCAGTTCTTC	CASSLTGRDNEQFF
TRBD2	once	TRBV7-3	TRBJ2-1	TGTGCCAGCAGCTGGATTGGGACTAGCGGGAGGGATGAGCAGTTCTTC	CASSWIGTSGRDEQFF
TRBD1	.	TRBV5-1	TRBJ1-6	TGCGCCAGCAGCTTAGGGGACAGGAGTAATTCACCCCTCCACTTT	CASSLGDRSNSPLHF